This TCR beta chain was recovered during a study of early T cells in non-severe SARS-CoV-2 infection. Background on the study: The study sequenced bulk RNA from unsorted whole blood, with chains unpaired. General study results and limits: In VDJdb matching, anti-spike CD8 responses were favored while private and CD4 specificities went missing.

Unique molecular identifiers tagged individual cDNA molecules. Using its own MiXCR run on the 5' RACE reads, TCRdb lists one record per CDR3 protein. The table includes around 34,000 distinct CDR3 sequences, over 3.5% detected once. This clonotype was detected many times. The target antigen is unknown. Per the germline V gene, CDR1 is KGHSH and CDR2 is LQKENI. V lost 2 bases and J 0 bases, leaving 10 bases between the germline ends. The CDR3 length is 15 residues. The rearrangement uses TRBV18 and TRBJ1-1; perhaps TRBD1 as D (6 bases). The sample consisted of whole blood. The sequence came from an adult who was a healthcare worker with PCR-confirmed SARS-CoV-2 infection or an uninfected control (not recorded which). The CDR3 sequence is CASSPVAGVNTEAFF. Here the CDR3 DNA reads TGTGCCAGCTCACCAGTGGCAGGGGTGAACACTGAAGCTTTCTTT.